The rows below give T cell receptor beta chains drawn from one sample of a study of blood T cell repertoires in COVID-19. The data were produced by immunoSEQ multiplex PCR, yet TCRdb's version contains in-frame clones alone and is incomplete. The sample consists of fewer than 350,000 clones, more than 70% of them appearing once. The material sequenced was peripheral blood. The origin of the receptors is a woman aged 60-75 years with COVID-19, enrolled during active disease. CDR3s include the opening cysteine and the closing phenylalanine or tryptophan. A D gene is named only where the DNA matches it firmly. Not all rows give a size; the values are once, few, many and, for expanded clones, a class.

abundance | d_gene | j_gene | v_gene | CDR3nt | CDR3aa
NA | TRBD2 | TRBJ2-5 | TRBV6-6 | TGTGCCAGCAGTAGCGGGGGGGAGACCCAGTACTTC | CASSSGGETQYF
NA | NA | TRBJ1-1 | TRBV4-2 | TGTGCCAGCAGCCAGGCATGGGGGGGGGTAGGAACTGAAGCTTTCTTT | CASSQAWGGVGTEAFF
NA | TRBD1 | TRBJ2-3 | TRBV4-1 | TGCGCCAGCAGCCCTGGACAGGGACTGCAGTATTTT | CASSPGQGLQYF
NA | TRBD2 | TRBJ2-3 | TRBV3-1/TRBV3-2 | TGTGCCAGCAGCCAGCCCTTACTAGCGGGGAACCTCGCTGATACGCAGTATTTT | CASSQPLLAGNLADTQYF
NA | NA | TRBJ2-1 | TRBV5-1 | TGCGCCAGCAGCTTCGGGGGGCCCGGGACGAATGAGCAGTTCTTC | CASSFGGPGTNEQFF
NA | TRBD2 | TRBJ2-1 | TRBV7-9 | TGTGCCAGCAGCTTAGCGGGGAGGGCCTACAATGAGCAGTTCTTC | CASSLAGRAYNEQFF
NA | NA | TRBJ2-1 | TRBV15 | TGTGCCACCAGCAGAGAAGTCCCCCGGCGGGGGCCTAACTTTTACAATGAGCAGTTCTTC | CATSREVPRRGPNFYNEQFF
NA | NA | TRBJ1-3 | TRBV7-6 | TGTGCCAGCAGCTTAAGGAGCTCTGGAAACACCATATATTTT | CASSLRSSGNTIYF
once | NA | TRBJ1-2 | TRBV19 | TGTGCCAGTAGTAGTGACACGTTTAACTATGGCTACACCTTC | CASSSDTFNYGYTF
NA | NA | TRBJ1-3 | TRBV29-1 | TGCAGCGTTTGGGGGCGAGGAAACACCATATATTTT | CSVWGRGNTIYF
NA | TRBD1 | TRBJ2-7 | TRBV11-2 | TGTGCCAGCAGCGCCGGACAGGGGGTAAATGAGCAGTACTTC | CASSAGQGVNEQYF
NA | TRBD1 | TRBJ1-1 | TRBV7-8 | TGTGCCAGCAGCGCCGACAGGGGCCTGAACACTGAAGCTTTCTTT | CASSADRGLNTEAFF
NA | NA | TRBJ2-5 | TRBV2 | TGTGCCAGCAGTGAAGTCGCGAACAGGCCAAGAGAGGCCCAGTACTTC | CASSEVANRPREAQYF
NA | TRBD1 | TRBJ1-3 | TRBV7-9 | TGTGCCAGCAGCCTAACTTTTACAGGGGCTGGAAACACCATATATTTT | CASSLTFTGAGNTIYF
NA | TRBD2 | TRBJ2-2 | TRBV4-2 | TGTGCCAGCAGGCAAATAGCGGGGGAGAACACCGGGGAGCTGTTTTTT | CASRQIAGENTGELFF
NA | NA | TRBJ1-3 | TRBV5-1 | TGCGCCAGCAGCCCAGAGGTCTCTGGAAACACCATATATTTT | CASSPEVSGNTIYF
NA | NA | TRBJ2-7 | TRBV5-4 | TGTGCCAGCAGCTTCGGGGGCGAGCAGTACTTC | CASSFGGEQYF
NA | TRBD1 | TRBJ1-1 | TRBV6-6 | TGTGCCAGCTCAGACAGGGGGGGCACTGAAGCTTTCTTT | CASSDRGGTEAFF
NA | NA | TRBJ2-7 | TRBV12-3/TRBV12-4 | TGTGCCAGCAGTCTTACCTACGAGCAGTACTTC | CASSLTYEQYF
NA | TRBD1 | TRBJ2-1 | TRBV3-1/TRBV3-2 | TGTGCCAGCAGCCACGGACAGGGTAAGAATGAGCAGTTCTTC | CASSHGQGKNEQFF
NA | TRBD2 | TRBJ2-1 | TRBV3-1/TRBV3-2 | TGTGCCAGCAGAACCGGGACTAGCGGTTACAATGAGCAGTTCTTC | CASRTGTSGYNEQFF
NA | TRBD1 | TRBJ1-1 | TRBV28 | TGTGCCAGCATTCAACCTGACAGGGGCACTGAAGCTTTCTTT | CASIQPDRGTEAFF
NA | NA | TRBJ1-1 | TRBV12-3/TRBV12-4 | TGTGCCAGCAGCCCTCGGAGGACCACTGAAGCTTTCTTT | CASSPRRTTEAFF
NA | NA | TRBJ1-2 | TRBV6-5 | TGTGCCAGCAGTTACTCGTATGGGGCAAAATATGGCTACACCTTC | CASSYSYGAKYGYTF
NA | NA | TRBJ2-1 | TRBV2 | TGTGCCAGCATCCGGGACAACGACAATGAGCAGTTCTTC | CASIRDNDNEQFF
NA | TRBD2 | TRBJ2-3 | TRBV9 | TGTGCCAGCAGTCCCGGCGGGGGGCTCACAGATACGCAGTATTTT | CASSPGGGLTDTQYF
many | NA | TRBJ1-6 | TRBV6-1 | TGTGCCAGCAGTGAAGCCCGGGGCGCGGGGTACTCACCCCTCCACTTT | CASSEARGAGYSPLHF
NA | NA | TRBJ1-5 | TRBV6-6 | TGTGCCAGCAGTCCTACTTCTGATCAGCCCCAGCATTTT | CASSPTSDQPQHF
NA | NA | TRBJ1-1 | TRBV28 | TGTGCCAGCAGTTTAATCGGTCCAGGGGCGAACACTGAAGCTTTCTTT | CASSLIGPGANTEAFF
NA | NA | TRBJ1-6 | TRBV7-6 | TGTGCCAGCAGGGCAGGGGCAAACTATAATTCACCCCTCCACTTT | CASRAGANYNSPLHF
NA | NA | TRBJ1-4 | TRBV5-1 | TGCGCCAGCAGCTTCCAGGGTAGCAATGAAAAACTGTTTTTT | CASSFQGSNEKLFF
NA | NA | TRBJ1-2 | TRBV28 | TGTGCCACCATTCTCCCCGGGGTGGTCTATGGCTACACCTTC | CATILPGVVYGYTF
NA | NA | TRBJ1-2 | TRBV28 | TGTGCCAGCAGTTTACAAGCGTTGGCGGGTGGCTACACCTTC | CASSLQALAGGYTF
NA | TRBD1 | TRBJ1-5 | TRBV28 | TGTGCCAGCAGTGCCCCGGGACAGGGAAATCAGCCCCAGCATTTT | CASSAPGQGNQPQHF
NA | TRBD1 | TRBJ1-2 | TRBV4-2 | TGTGCCAGCAGCCAAGCTGGGACAGGGACGTATGGCTACACCTTC | CASSQAGTGTYGYTF
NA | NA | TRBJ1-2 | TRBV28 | TGTGCCAGCAGCTTCTTCGGCGGGGATGACTATGGCTACACCTTC | CASSFFGGDDYGYTF
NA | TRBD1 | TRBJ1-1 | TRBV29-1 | TGCAGCGGTGCCCGACAGGGATCAGCGAACACTGAAGCTTTCTTT | CSGARQGSANTEAFF
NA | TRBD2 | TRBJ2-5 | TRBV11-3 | TGTGCCAGCAGCCGTAGCGGGGGGCGAGAGACCCAGTACTTC | CASSRSGGRETQYF
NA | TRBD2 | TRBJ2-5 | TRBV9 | TGTGCCAGCAGCGTTGAGCTAGCGGGGGATTTAGAGACCCAGTACTTC | CASSVELAGDLETQYF
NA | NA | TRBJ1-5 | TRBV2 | TGTGCCAGCATGAACGGGGGGAGCAATCAGCCCCAGCATTTT | CASMNGGSNQPQHF
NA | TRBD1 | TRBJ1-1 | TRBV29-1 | TGCAGCGTTGGGGGACAGGGGAACACTGAAGCTTTCTTT | CSVGGQGNTEAFF
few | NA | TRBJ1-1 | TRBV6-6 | TGTGCCAGCAGACAAAACACTGAAGCTTTCTTT | CASRQNTEAFF
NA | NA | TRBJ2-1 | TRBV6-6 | TGTGCCAGCAGTTACTCCCGAGGGAATGAGCAGTTCTTC | CASSYSRGNEQFF
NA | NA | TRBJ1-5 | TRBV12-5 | TGTGCTAGTGGTTTGGGGACAGATCATCAGCCCCAGCATTTT | CASGLGTDHQPQHF
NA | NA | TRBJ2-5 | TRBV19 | TGTGCCAGTAGTATAGGGCGGCAAGAGACCCAGTACTTC | CASSIGRQETQYF